What follows are 16 T cell receptor beta chains derived from one specimen sequenced in a study of response to subunit inactivated influenza vaccine listed by TCRdb under 2018. Library preparation employed RT-PCR. The run used an Illumina HiSeq 2500. TCRdb's own reprocessing of the public reads used fastp at Q25 and MiXCR and kept productive beta chains. When rows share a CDR3 protein, they turn into one entry using the most common DNA and genes. A total of under 800,000 distinct CDR3 sequences appear in this sample, approximately 14% of them only once. The ten largest clonotypes hold less than 7% of the sample. This specimen was PBMCs from blood, taken less than 15 days before vaccination. The receptors were sampled from a man in his fifties who received an inactivated influenza vaccine. Donor details come from another sample of the same person, matched by shared clones.

The V gene is TRBV6-2 or TRBV6-3, the J gene TRBJ1-2; D remains unclear. Deletions cut 8 bases from V and 8 bases from J, with 18 bases between. Germline assignment: CDR1 MNHEY and CDR2 SVGEGT. The CDR3 has 13 amino acids. CDR3 nucleotides: TGTGCCAGCGGCGTTTGGCAGAGCTACGGCTACACCTTC. It is translated as CASGVWQSYGYTF.

This clonotype was recorded a few times. The J gene is TRBJ1-4, the V gene TRBV19; a weak D match, TRBD1 (6 bases). CDR3 size: 14 residues. V was clipped by 5 bases and J by 5 bases, with 12 bases between them. Per germline, CDR1 LNHDA and CDR2 SQIVND (reference sequence). CDR3 DNA sequence: TGTGCCAGTAGTGTTCGGCAGGGGAATGAAAAACTGTTTTTT. Translated, it gives CASSVRQGNEKLFF. The entire variable domain, with the rest obtained from reference TRBV19 and TRBJ1-4, is as follows: DGGITQSPKYLFRKEGQNVTLSCEQNLNHDAMYWYRQDPGQGLRLIYYSQIVNDFQKGDIAEGYSVSREKKESFPLTVTSAQKNPTAFYLCASSVRQGNEKLFFGSGTQLSVL.

This clonotype showed up just a few times. The J gene is TRBJ2-2, the V gene TRBV29-1, with a tentative D call TRBD2 (6 bases). Trimming left V 6 bases short and J 7 bases short, with 12 bases between. The length of the CDR3 is 12 residues. Per the germline V gene, CDR1 is SQVTM and CDR2 is ANQGSEA. CDR3 in amino acids: CSVPVGGGELFF. The CDR3 DNA is TGCAGCGTCCCAGTGGGGGGCGGGGAGCTGTTTTTT.

This clonotype was counted a few times. V and J are TRBV25-1 and TRBJ1-3; D remains unclear. The CDR3 totals 14 residues. Germline V lookup: CDR1 MGHDK, CDR2 SYGVNS. V gave up 6 bases and J gave up 0 bases, with 9 bases separating them. The CDR3 nucleotides are TGTGCCAGCAGCGGCAGCATCTCTGGAAACACCATATATTTT. This sequence encodes CASSGSISGNTIYF.

The chain is built from TRBV29-1 and TRBJ1-4; D remains ambiguous. The CDR3 loop spans 14 amino acids. CDR1 is SQVTM and CDR2 is ANQGSEA in the germline V gene. V dropped 4 bases and J dropped 3 bases, with 12 bases sitting between them. CDR3: CSVVGKGSNEKLFF. Written as DNA, the CDR3 is TGCAGCGTTGTTGGCAAGGGTTCTAATGAAAAACTGTTTTTT.

This clonotype was picked up many times. This chain uses TRBV29-1 with TRBJ2-1; the match to TRBD2 covers 7 bases. V lost 5 bases and J lost 3; bases outside the gene matches: 7. This CDR3 is 14 amino acids long. CDR1 and CDR2 from the germline V gene are SQVTM and ANQGSEA. Written as DNA, the CDR3 is TGCAGCGTTCCTCGGGAGGTCCTCTACAATGAGCAGTTCTTC. Its translation is CSVPREVLYNEQFF.

This clonotype came up a few times. This chain links TRBV7-2 with TRBJ1-5, with no clear D. Looked up from germline, CDR1 is SGHTA and CDR2 is FQGNSA. CDR3 size: 14 residues. V dropped 0 bases and J dropped 1 base, with 4 bases sitting between them. The CDR3 spells CASSLAWSNQPQHF. The CDR3 DNA is TGTGCCAGCAGCTTAGCTTGGAGCAATCAGCCCCAGCATTTT.

In this sample, this clonotype turned up a few times. The genes are TRBV9 and TRBJ2-5; 14 positions match TRBD2. The CDR3 consists of 17 residues. Trimming removed 2 bases from V and 5 bases from J; junction bases left unmatched: 8. Germline CDR1 SGDLS, CDR2 YYNGEE. The CDR3 here is CASSVSTSGRAGETQYF. As DNA, the CDR3 is TGTGCCAGCAGCGTTTCGACTAGCGGGAGGGCCGGGGAGACCCAGTACTTC. Using reference TRBV9 and TRBJ2-5 for the parts outside the CDR3, the full variable domain is DSGVTQTPKHLITATGQRVTLRCSPRSGDLSVYWYQQSLDQGLQFLIQYYNGEERAKGNILERFSAQQFPDLHSELNLSSLELGDSALYFCASSVSTSGRAGETQYFGPGTRLLVL.

V and J are TRBV5-1 and TRBJ2-1; TRBD2 agrees at 10 bases. This CDR3 comprises 20 residues. V dropped 6 bases and J dropped 9; count of bases not matched to a gene: 27. Germline V gives CDR1 SGHRS, CDR2 YFSETQ. CDR3 loop: CASTPGLLAGHRPAWVEQFF. CDR3 bases: TGCGCCAGCACCCCGGGGCTACTAGCGGGACACCGACCCGCTTGGGTTGAGCAGTTCTTC. Using reference TRBV5-1 and TRBJ2-1 for the parts outside the CDR3, the full variable domain is KAGVTQTPRYLIKTRGQQVTLSCSPISGHRSVSWYQQTPGQGLQFLFEYFSETQRNKGNFPGRFSGRQFSNSRSEMNVSTLELGDSALYLCASTPGLLAGHRPAWVEQFFGPGTRLTVL.

This clonotype was seen only a few times. V and J are TRBV11-2 and TRBJ1-1, with 7 bases identical to TRBD1. Unmatched junction bases numbered 6, after V lost 0 bases and J lost 11 bases. Looked up from germline, CDR1 is SGHAT and CDR2 is FQNNGV. The CDR3 is 13 amino acids. The CDR3 region is CASSLEGGSGAFF. For the CDR3, the DNA is TGTGCCAGCAGCTTAGAAGGGGGCTCCGGCGCTTTCTTT.

This clonotype has ten or more counts. The chain employs TRBV12-3 or TRBV12-4 and TRBJ1-2; D is possibly TRBD1 (5 bases). Trimming left V 5 bases short and J 5 bases short, with 12 bases between. The CDR3 sequence is 13 residues long. The CDR3 loop is CASSLGTDYGYTF. Here the CDR3 DNA reads TGTGCCAGCAGTCTCGGGACGGATTATGGCTACACCTTC.

This clonotype was counted a few times. The CDR3: CASARDLYGYTF. CDR3 sequence (DNA): TGTGCTAGCGCCCGGGACCTTTATGGCTACACCTTC. The chain joins TRBV12-5 to TRBJ1-2, with a tentative D call TRBD1 (5 bases). The CDR3 is made up of 12 amino acids. Germline assignment: CDR1 LGHNT and CDR2 FRNRAP. V was shortened by 9 bases and J by 5 bases, with 13 bases between the two germline ends. Using reference TRBV12-5 and TRBJ1-2 for the parts outside the CDR3, the full variable domain is DARVTQTPRHKVTEMGQEVTMRCQPILGHNTVFWYRQTMMQGLELLAYFRNRAPLDDSGMPKDRFSAEMPDATLATLKIQPSEPRDSAVYFCASARDLYGYTFGSGTRLTVV.

This clonotype came up a few times. CDR3 coding DNA: TGTGCCAGCAGCTTAGACTCGCCGCGACAGTATTTT. Translated: CASSLDSPRQYF. V usage is TRBV11-2 and J usage is TRBJ2-3; D is unresolved. V was clipped by 0 bases and J by 12 bases, with 10 bases between them. CDR3 length equals 12 residues. In germline, CDR1 is SGHAT, CDR2 FQNNGV.

In this sample, this clonotype turned up many times. The chain is built from TRBV12-3 or TRBV12-4 and TRBJ1-1; D call uncertain. The CDR3 runs to 13 residues. The V end lost 5 bases, the J end lost 2 bases, and 9 bases lay between the germline ends. CDR3 sequence: CASSMRSNTEAFF. The CDR3 DNA reads TGTGCCAGCAGTATGCGGTCCAACACTGAAGCTTTCTTT.

This clonotype occurred a few times. The rearrangement joins TRBV28 to TRBJ2-7, with a tentative D call TRBD1 (5 bases). The CDR3 is made up of 14 amino acids. V lost 4 bases and J 3 bases, leaving 13 bases between the germline ends. Germline CDR1 MDHEN, CDR2 SYDVKM. The CDR3 nucleotides are TGTGCCAGCAGTTCGGACACGGTTTTCTACGAGCAGTACTTC. Translated, it gives CASSSDTVFYEQYF.

The table lists this clonotype with a few counts. This chain links TRBV6-5 with TRBJ2-7; the match to TRBD1 covers 10 bases. The V gene's germline CDR1 is MNHEY and CDR2 SVGAGI. After removal of 6 bases from V and 2 bases from J, the junction contained 4 bases not matched to a gene. CDR3 length equals 14 residues. The CDR3 coding sequence is TGTGCCAGCAGATACGGACAGGGGGCCTACGAGCAGTACTTC. Its translation is CASRYGQGAYEQYF.